The sequence of this TCR beta chain was determined in a study of tumor and adjacent non-tumor tissue in lung cancer. About the study: The patients, 10 or so men and a few women, were about 31 to 80 with stage I to III disease. Each sample yielded roughly 4.2 million productive TCRbeta reads on average.

This sample's RNA came from whole unsorted tissue. This non-tumor lung sample came from over 3 cm beyond the tumor edge. Concerning this clonotype itself: Its matching antigen is unknown. One end of the junction does not line up with germline, which may come from a read error.

Study outcomes and limitations: Patients with more diverse tumor TCRs had worse survival. Tumor tissue had significantly higher TCR diversity than normal lung.

TCRbeta libraries were built with three rounds of nested PCR, modified from ARM-PCR. Via MiXCR, TCRdb re-called the multiplex PCR reads, giving one row per CDR3 protein. The top ten clones hold 30% of a sample with about 48,000 distinct CDR3 sequences, roughly two thirds of them seen once. This CDR3 has 14 amino acids. This rearrangement joins TRBV12-3 or TRBV12-4 to TRBJ2-7, with D tentatively TRBD1 (5 bases). This receptor was obtained from a woman in her 70s with non-small cell lung cancer. Sequencing was carried out using distant non-tumor lung tissue. Here the CDR3 DNA reads TGTGCCAGCAGCCCAGGGAACGGCTCCTACGAGCAATACTTC. As protein: CASSPGNGSYEQYF.